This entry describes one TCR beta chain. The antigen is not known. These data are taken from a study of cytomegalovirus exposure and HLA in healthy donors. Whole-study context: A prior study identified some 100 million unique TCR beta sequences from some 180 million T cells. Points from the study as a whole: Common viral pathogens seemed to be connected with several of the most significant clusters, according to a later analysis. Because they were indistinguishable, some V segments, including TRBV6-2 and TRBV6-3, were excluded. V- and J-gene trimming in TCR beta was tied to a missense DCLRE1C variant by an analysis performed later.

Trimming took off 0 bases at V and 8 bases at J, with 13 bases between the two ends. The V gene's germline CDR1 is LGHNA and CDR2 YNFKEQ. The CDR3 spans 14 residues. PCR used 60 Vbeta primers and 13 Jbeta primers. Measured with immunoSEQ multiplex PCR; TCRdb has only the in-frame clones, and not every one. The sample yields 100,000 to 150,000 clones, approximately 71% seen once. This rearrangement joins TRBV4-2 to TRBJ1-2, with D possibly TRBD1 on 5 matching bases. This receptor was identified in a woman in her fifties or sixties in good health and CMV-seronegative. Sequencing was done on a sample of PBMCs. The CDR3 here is CASSQDRGGYGYTF. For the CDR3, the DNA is TGTGCCAGCAGCCAAGATCGGGGGGGATACGGCTACACCTTC.